This TCR beta chain was identified during a study of blood T cells in healthy people across ages. V was shortened by 4 bases and J by 5 bases, with 9 bases between the two germline ends. The CDR3 runs 13 residues. Germline V gene data show CDR1 as SGHDT and CDR2 as YYEEEE. This clonotype occurred many times. A J-beta primer mix and a sample-barcoded 5' primer were used in a second PCR of about 6 to 12 cycles. In TCRdb, the 5' RACE reads were re-called with MiXCR into one record per CDR3 protein. The sample contains some 690,000 distinct CDR3 sequences, about a fifth of which appear only once. Sequenced: blood. This TCR came from a man between 65 and 85 years old in good health. The gene calls are TRBV5-6 and TRBJ1-4, with unresolved D. CDR3 amino acids: CASSPWVNEKLFF. For the CDR3, the DNA is TGTGCCAGCAGCCCTTGGGTGAATGAAAAACTGTTTTTT.